This T cell receptor beta chain stems from a study of cytomegalovirus exposure and HLA in healthy donors. Libraries were prepared by immunoSEQ multiplex PCR; TCRdb keeps only in-frame clonotypes and omits some of them. Of about 160,000 clones in the sample, approximately 96% were seen once. The V and J ends lost 6 bases and 3 bases, in that order; junction bases with no gene match: 5. In germline, CDR1 is SQVTM, CDR2 ANQGSEA. The CDR3 is 12 amino acids. The sequenced material came from PBMCs. This clonotype originated in a woman younger than 35 in good health and CMV-seronegative. This rearrangement joins TRBV29-1 to TRBJ2-7; 7 nucleotides match TRBD1. The chain's CDR3 is CSVTRDSYEQYF. In DNA form, the CDR3 reads TGCAGCGTCACCCGGGACAGCTACGAGCAGTACTTC.